Each of the 3 T cell receptor beta chains below was sequenced from the same sample in a study of T-cell memory formation after mild COVID-19. TCRdb re-derived calls from the 5' RACE reads in MiXCR, one entry per CDR3 protein. Of some 260,000 distinct CDR3 sequences listed, about 16% are singletons. The specimen was PBMCs or a T cell subset sorted from them (not recorded which). The origin of the receptors is a man in his late teens or twenties who had mild COVID-19 (a few samples of this study predate the infection). Cell type and time point are not known.

The chain couples TRBV4-2 to TRBJ1-6, with D perhaps matching TRBD1 (5 bases). CDR3 length: 15 residues. CDR1 is LGHNA, CDR2 YNFKEQ, per germline. V was shortened by 4 bases and J by 6 bases, with 13 bases between the two germline ends. CDR3 bases: TGTGCCAGCAGCCTCGGGGGGGGAAGTAATTCACCCCTCCACTTT. Translation gives CASSLGGGSNSPLHF.

The chain links TRBV7-3 to TRBJ1-1; 7 positions agree with TRBD1. With V trimmed by 2 bases and J by 3 bases, 3 bases remained unmatched. The CDR3 has 14 residues. From germline, CDR1 is SGHTA and CDR2 FQGTGA. The CDR3 sequence: CASSLQGGDTEAFF. The CDR3 DNA follows: TGTGCCAGCAGCTTACAGGGGGGAGACACTGAAGCTTTCTTT.

CDR3 in DNA: TGTGCCAGCAGCCCGTTGGGCTCTGGGGCCAACGTCCTGACTTTC. This gives the protein CASSPLGSGANVLTF. The chain has TRBV7-3 and TRBJ2-6; no firm D call. The CDR3 has 15 residues. V shed 5 bases and J shed 0 bases, with 8 bases lying between them. Germline CDR1 is SGHTA and CDR2 is FQGTGA.